This T cell receptor beta chain came from a study of CD8+ T cells in alopecia areata. The CDR3 spans 13 residues. Trimming took 8 bases from V and 1 from J; bases not matched to a gene: 6. Germline V gene data show CDR1 as SQVTM and CDR2 as ANQGSEA. This clone was seen a few times. Its matching antigen is unknown. Study-wide results and caveats: Possibly because of HLA-related factors, TCR sharing was less clear across patients than in mice.

Patients with alopecia areata provided lesional scalp punch biopsies as well as peripheral blood. Investigators isolated RNA and reverse transcribed it into cDNA to act as the sequencing template. TCRdb keeps only in-frame clones here, not all; method: immunoSEQ multiplex PCR. The data show 120,000 or so clones, 45% to 50% seen once. V and J are TRBV29-1 and TRBJ1-1, with 8 bases fitting TRBD1. This TCR derives from a human donor with alopecia areata. Sequencing used NKG2D-low CD8+ T cells sorted from blood. CDR3 protein: CSPTGGWNTEAFF. CDR3 DNA: TGCAGCCCCACAGGGGGGTGGAACACTGAAGCTTTCTTT.